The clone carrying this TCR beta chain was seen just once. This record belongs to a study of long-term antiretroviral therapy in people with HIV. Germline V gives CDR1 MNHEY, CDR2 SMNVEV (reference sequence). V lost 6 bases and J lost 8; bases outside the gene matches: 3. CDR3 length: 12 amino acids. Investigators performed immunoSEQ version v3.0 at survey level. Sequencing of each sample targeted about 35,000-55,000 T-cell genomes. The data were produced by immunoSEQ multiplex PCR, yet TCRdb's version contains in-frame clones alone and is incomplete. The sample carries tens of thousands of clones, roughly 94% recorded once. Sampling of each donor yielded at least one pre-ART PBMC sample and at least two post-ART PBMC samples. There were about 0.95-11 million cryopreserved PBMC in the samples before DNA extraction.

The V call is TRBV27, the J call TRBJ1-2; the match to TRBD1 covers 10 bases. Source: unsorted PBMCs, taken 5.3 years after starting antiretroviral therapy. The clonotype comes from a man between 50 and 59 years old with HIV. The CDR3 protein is CASSRQGAGYTF. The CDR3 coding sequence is TGTGCCAGCAGCAGACAGGGGGCGGGCTACACCTTC.